This TCR beta chain was obtained from a study of response to subunit inactivated influenza vaccine. Study-level findings and limits: After each seasonal influenza vaccination, few new T cells are recruited, the authors suggested.

Using its own MiXCR run on the RT-PCR reads, TCRdb lists one record per CDR3 protein. The profile covers 490,000 or so distinct CDR3 sequences, with approximately 7.6% appearing a single time and over 10% taken by the ten largest. In the case of this clonotype: Its antigen remains unidentified. The junction does not match germline at one end; this may be a read error.

In germline, CDR1 is DFQATT, CDR2 SNEGSKA (reference sequence). The CDR3 covers 14 residues. The chain has TRBV20-1 and TRBJ2-5, with TRBD2 as a possible D gene (5 bases). The clonotype was recovered from a man between 50 and 69 years old who received an inactivated influenza vaccine. This sample comprised PBMCs from blood, obtained about 23 months after vaccination. The CDR3 reads CSARERVAGETQYF. For the CDR3, the DNA is TGTAGTGCTAGAGAACGAGTCGCGGGAGAGACCCAGTACTTC.